This T cell receptor beta chain was found in a study of OX40 agonist ivuxolimab in advanced cancers. TCRdb's copy holds only in-frame clones and misses some; the assay was immunoSEQ multiplex PCR. Of 74,000 or so clones listed, around 84% were seen once; the top ten hold approximately 2%. The sample holds one count of this clone. The source is an adult with an advanced solid tumor such as melanoma, head and neck, liver or kidney cancer. Sequences were derived from CD4+ or CD8+ T cells sorted from blood, sampled in a trial of the OX40 agonist ivuxolimab.

In DNA form, the CDR3 reads TGTGCCAGCAGCTTACCAGCCACTGAAGCTTTCTTT. Its protein is CASSLPATEAFF. This chain uses TRBV7-2 with TRBJ1-1; D gene unclear. The CDR3 runs 12 residues. V lost 2 bases, J lost 4 bases, and 5 bases lay in between. Germline CDR1 reads SGHTA; CDR2 reads FQGNSA.